This entry lists 18 T cell receptor beta chains sequenced from one sample in a study of T cell responses to AZD1222 COVID-19 vaccine. Method: immunoSEQ multiplex PCR; TCRdb's copy keeps in-frame clones and lacks some. In the table there are about 130,000 clones, 80% to 90% of which are singletons. The specimen comprised peripheral blood, sampled on day 0 of AZD1222 vaccination. These receptors were taken from an adult in good health.

V and J are TRBV11-2 and TRBJ1-5; a weak D match, TRBD1 (5 bases). This CDR3 comprises 15 residues. CDR1 is SGHAT, CDR2 FQNNGV, per germline. Deletions cut 5 bases from V and 6 bases from J, with 17 bases between. DNA of the CDR3: TGTGCCAGCAGCAACCGGGTCTCCAGGGTTCAGCCCCAGCATTTT. Translation gives CASSNRVSRVQPQHF.

This sequence joins TRBV18 and TRBJ1-1; the D is unclear. Germline CDR1 KGHSH, CDR2 LQKENI. The CDR3 spans 15 residues. V was trimmed by 4 bases and J by 5 bases, leaving 17 bases between them. In DNA form, the CDR3 reads TGTGCCAGCTCACAGGGTGAGGGAATAGGGACTGAAGCTTTCTTT. Translated: CASSQGEGIGTEAFF.

The chain joins TRBV19 to TRBJ2-1; the D is unclear. Germline V CDR1 and CDR2: LNHDA, SQIVND (reference sequence). The CDR3 length is 13 residues. V shed 3 bases and J shed 5 bases, with 8 bases lying between them. CDR3 protein: CASSIALHNEQFF. In nucleotides, the CDR3 is TGTGCCAGTAGTATCGCGCTCCACAATGAGCAGTTCTTC.

V and J are TRBV5-6 and TRBJ2-7; D unclear. Germline CDR1 reads SGHDT; CDR2 reads YYEEEE. This CDR3 comprises 11 residues. V lost 5 bases and J lost 2, with 5 bases in between. CDR3 region: CASSSTYEQYF. Here the CDR3 DNA reads TGTGCCAGCAGTTCAACCTACGAGCAGTACTTC. Drawing the rest from reference TRBV5-6 and TRBJ2-7, the complete variable domain is DAGVTQSPTHLIKTRGQQVTLRCSPKSGHDTVSWYQQALGQGPQFIFQYYEEEERQRGNFPDRFSGHQFPNYSSELNVNALLLGDSALYLCASSSTYEQYFGPGTRLTVT.

The V call is TRBV7-2, the J call TRBJ2-4, with unresolved D. There are 12 residues in the CDR3. From germline, CDR1 is SGHTA and CDR2 FQGNSA. The ends were cut back, 1 base at V and 7 bases at J, with 5 bases in the middle. The CDR3 here is CASSLEGNIQYF. As DNA, the CDR3 is TGTGCCAGCAGCTTAGAAGGGAACATTCAGTACTTC.

The rearrangement uses TRBV27 and TRBJ2-1; 7 bases line up with TRBD2. Germline V gene sequence: CDR1 MNHEY, CDR2 SMNVEV (reference sequence). With 6 bases clipped from V and 10 bases from J, the junction kept 9 bases outside the gene matches. The CDR3 is 13 amino acids. CDR3 sequence: CASSREGRLEQFF. DNA for the CDR3: TGTGCCAGCAGCAGGGAGGGCCGGTTAGAGCAGTTCTTC.

This sequence joins TRBV6-5 and TRBJ2-1; 8 positions agree with TRBD2. Germline V CDR1 and CDR2: MNHEY, SVGAGI. The CDR3 runs to 16 residues. After removal of 3 bases from V and 4 bases from J, the junction contained 8 bases not matched to a gene. For the CDR3, the DNA is TGTGCCAGCAGTTATTTTTACCGGGAGGGATACAATGAGCAGTTCTTC. The encoded protein is CASSYFYREGYNEQFF.

CDR3 in DNA: TGTGCCAGCTCACCAGGGACAGGGGATTGGAACACTGAAGCTTTCTTT. Protein product: CASSPGTGDWNTEAFF. The chain is built from TRBV18 and TRBJ1-1; 10 bases align to TRBD1. V lost 2 bases, J lost 1 base, and 4 bases stayed unmatched. Per the germline V gene, CDR1 is KGHSH and CDR2 is LQKENI. The CDR3 has 16 amino acids.

The rearrangement links TRBV5-6 to TRBJ1-4; TRBD1 agrees at 7 bases. This CDR3 contains 16 residues. The trim removed 0 bases at V and 3 bases at J, leaving 5 bases unmatched. Per the germline V gene, CDR1 is SGHDT and CDR2 is YYEEEE. The CDR3 protein is CASSLGRGTANEKLFF. The CDR3 DNA sequence: TGTGCCAGCAGCTTGGGGAGGGGGACAGCTAATGAAAAACTGTTTTTT.

This clone has more than one count but fewer than ten. At one boundary the junction diverges from the germline segment, which might be a read error. The rearrangement uses TRBV4-1 and TRBJ2-7; D ambiguous. The CDR3 contains 17 residues. CDR1 is MGHRA, CDR2 YSYEKL, per germline. CDR3 in DNA: TGCGCCAGCAGCGAAGAGGACGTAGGATACTACTCTTACGAGCAGTACTTC. It encodes CASSEEDVGYYSYEQYF.

The chain carries TRBV5-1 and TRBJ1-6; 7 nucleotides align to TRBD1. The CDR3 has 15 residues. Germline CDR1 is SGHRS and CDR2 is YFSETQ. The junction had 5 bases not matched to a gene; V was cut back by 4 bases and J by 4 bases. CDR3 region: CASSGGTAYNSPLHF. The CDR3 DNA reads as TGCGCCAGCAGCGGAGGGACAGCGTATAATTCACCCCTCCACTTT. The full variable domain, rest sourced from reference TRBV5-1 and TRBJ1-6, is KAGVTQTPRYLIKTRGQQVTLSCSPISGHRSVSWYQQTPGQGLQFLFEYFSETQRNKGNFPGRFSGRQFSNSRSEMNVSTLELGDSALYLCASSGGTAYNSPLHFGNGTRLTVT.

The chain is built from TRBV7-3 and TRBJ2-3; D possibly corresponds to TRBD2 (7 bases). Trimming shortened V by 5 bases and J by 2 bases, and 17 bases separated the two germline ends. This CDR3 region has 16 residues. From germline, CDR1 is SGHTA and CDR2 FQGTGA. The DNA of the CDR3 is TGTGCCAGCAGCAAGACAGGCGGGAGTTTCACAGATACGCAGTATTTT. Translating gives CASSKTGGSFTDTQYF.

The V and J genes are TRBV5-1 and TRBJ2-5; D is possibly TRBD2 (5 bases). The germline gives CDR1 SGHRS, CDR2 YFSETQ. This CDR3 contains 12 residues. V shed 9 bases and J shed 4 bases, with 13 bases lying between them. The CDR3 nucleotides read TGCGCCAAACGACTATTATCAGAGACCCAGTACTTC. Translating gives CAKRLLSETQYF.

The chain joins TRBV10-3 to TRBJ2-2, with 12 bases identical to TRBD2. CDR3 length equals 23 residues. Per the germline V gene, CDR1 is ENHRY and CDR2 is SYGVKD. J was trimmed by 2 bases and V by 6 bases; bases with no gene match: 25. The CDR3 loop reads CAIRNRGPHPTSGRRLNTGELFF. CDR3 nucleotide sequence: TGTGCCATCAGGAACAGGGGGCCTCACCCCACTAGCGGGAGGCGACTTAACACCGGGGAGCTGTTTTTT.

The genes are TRBV7-9 and TRBJ2-1; a weak D match, TRBD2 (6 bases). In germline, CDR1 is SEHNR, CDR2 FQNEAQ (reference sequence). This CDR3 is 14 amino acids long. Between the trimmed V and J ends, which lost 4 bases and 4 bases, there was a span of 11 bases. CDR3 amino acids: CASSSLRGYNEQFF. CDR3 sequence (DNA): TGTGCCAGCAGCTCGTTACGGGGGTACAATGAGCAGTTCTTC.

The chain combines TRBV4-3 with TRBJ1-2; D not certain. In germline, CDR1 is LGHNA, CDR2 YSLEER. The CDR3 is made up of 15 amino acids. Trimming pared 0 bases from V and 9 bases from J, leaving 17 bases between. CDR3 sequence reads: CASSQDAGIPASYTF. The CDR3 region has the DNA TGCGCCAGCAGCCAAGACGCCGGGATACCGGCCAGCTACACCTTC.

The rearrangement joins TRBV10-3 to TRBJ1-1; 8 nucleotides line up with TRBD1. From germline, CDR1 is ENHRY and CDR2 SYGVKD. This CDR3 comprises 18 residues. V lost 2 bases to trimming and J lost 1 base; unmatched junction nucleotides: 12. CDR3 amino acids: CAISERTPGTGGNTEAFF. CDR3 coding DNA: TGTGCCATCAGTGAGCGAACCCCAGGGACAGGTGGGAACACTGAAGCTTTCTTT.

This clone was counted only a few times. V and J are TRBV28 and TRBJ1-1; D gene unclear. Germline V gene lookup returns CDR1 MDHEN and CDR2 SYDVKM. The CDR3 extends over 12 amino acids. V lost 5 bases, J lost 11 bases, and 15 bases lay in between. The DNA for the CDR3 is TGTGCCAGCAGTACCGGGCCAAGAGGGGCTTTCTTT. It codes for CASSTGPRGAFF.